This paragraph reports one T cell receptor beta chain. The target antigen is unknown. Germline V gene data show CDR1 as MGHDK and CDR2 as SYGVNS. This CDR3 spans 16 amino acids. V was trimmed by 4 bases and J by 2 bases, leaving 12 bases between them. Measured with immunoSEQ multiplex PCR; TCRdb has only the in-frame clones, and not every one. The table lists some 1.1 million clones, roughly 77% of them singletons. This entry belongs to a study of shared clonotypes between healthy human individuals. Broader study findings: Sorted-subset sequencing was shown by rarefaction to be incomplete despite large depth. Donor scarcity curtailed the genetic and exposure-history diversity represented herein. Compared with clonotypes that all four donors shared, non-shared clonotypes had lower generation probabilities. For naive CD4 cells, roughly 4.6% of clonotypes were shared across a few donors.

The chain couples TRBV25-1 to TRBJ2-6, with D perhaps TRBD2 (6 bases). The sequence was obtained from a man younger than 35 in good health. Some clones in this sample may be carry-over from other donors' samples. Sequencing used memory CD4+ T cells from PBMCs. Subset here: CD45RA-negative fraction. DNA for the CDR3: TGTGCCAGCAGTGCGCCCGGGAGTCCTGGGGCCAACGTCCTGACTTTC. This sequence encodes CASSAPGSPGANVLTF.